One sample yielded the 17 T cell receptor beta chains listed below, sequenced in a study of tumor-infiltrating lymphocytes in primary liver carcinoma. Starting material of 500 ng total RNA yielded TCR beta cDNA via a constant-region primer. Three nested multiplex PCR rounds, a slightly modified ARM-PCR, produced the libraries for TCR beta. TRBV1-TRBV30 forward primers and a C-beta reverse primer were used in the first two PCR rounds, which each ran for approximately 11 cycles. TCRdb re-analysed the multiplex PCR reads in MiXCR, keeping a single row per CDR3 protein. This sample has some 190,000 distinct CDR3 sequences, with roughly 60% found just once. Out of unsorted whole blood came the blood RNA, and germline DNA was extracted as well. Sequencing input: peripheral blood. Every receptor here comes from a middle-aged man with primary liver carcinoma and hepatitis B virus infection.

In the case of this clonotype: The junction and the germline gene differ at one end; a read error may be behind it. The chain combines TRBV7-9 with TRBJ1-1; possibly TRBD1 for D (5 bases). CDR3 length: 13 residues. Germline values: CDR1 SEHNR, CDR2 FQNEAQ (reference sequence). The CDR3 region is CASSLDGAGEDFF. CDR3 nucleotides: TGTGCCAGCAGCTTAGATGGGGCTGGTGAAGATTTCTTT.

Comments on this clonotype: Given a much more abundant clone one base away, this may be a read error. This rearrangement joins TRBV7-8 to TRBJ1-1; D may be TRBD1 (5 bases). CDR1 is SGHVS and CDR2 is FQNEAQ in the germline V gene. Trimming took off 3 bases at V and 7 bases at J, with 9 bases between the two ends. The CDR3 consists of 12 residues. CDR3 bases: TGTGCCAGCAGCTTTGGGGGGAGTGAAGCTTTCTTT. Its protein product is CASSFGGSEAFF.

As regards this clonotype: A much larger clone lies a single base off, so this may be a read error. The CDR3 DNA is TGTGCCAGCAGTGAATATACGAGACAGCCCCAGCAATTT. Amino acid sequence: CASSEYTRQPQQF. The chain combines TRBV6-1 with TRBJ1-5, with TRBD1 as a possible D gene (5 bases). This CDR3 has 13 amino acids. Germline CDR1 MNHNS, CDR2 SASEGT.

This chain links TRBV29-1 with TRBJ2-7, with a weak D call TRBD1 (6 bases). V was pared by 7 bases and J by 0 bases, with 13 bases between. The CDR3 spans 13 residues. Germline assignment: CDR1 SQVTM and CDR2 ANQGSEA. The CDR3 loop is CSAKTGNSYEQYF. The CDR3 bases are TGCAGCGCAAAGACAGGAAACTCCTACGAGCAGTACTTC.

A note on this clonotype: A much larger clone lies a single base off, so this may be a read error. The V gene is TRBV11-2, the J gene TRBJ2-5, with 7 nucleotides matching TRBD1. The CDR3 runs 19 residues. Looked up from germline, CDR1 is SGHAT and CDR2 is FQNNGV. With 5 bases clipped from V and 1 base from J, the junction kept 19 bases outside the gene matches. DNA of the CDR3: TGTGCCAGCAGCATACCCAGATCATCGCTAGGACAGGCCCAAGAGACCCAGTACTTC. It is translated as CASSIPRSSLGQAQETQYF. The whole variable domain, filled in from reference TRBV11-2 and TRBJ2-5, reads EAGVAQSPRYKIIEKRQSVAFWCNPISGHATLYWYQQILGQGPKLLIQFQNNGVVDDSQLPKDRFSAERLKGVDSTLKIQPAKLEDSAVYLCASSIPRSSLGQAQETQYFGPGTRLLVL.

In the case of this clonotype: A much larger clone differs by one base, so this may be a read error. This chain connects TRBV10-3 to TRBJ1-5; perhaps TRBD1 as D (6 bases). Germline CDR1 is ENHRY and CDR2 is SYGVKD. V was cut by 0 bases and J by 11 bases, with 20 bases left in between. The CDR3 contains 16 residues. In DNA form, the CDR3 reads TGTGCCATCAGTGAGTCGGGTGGGGGCACATCCCCATCCCAGCATTTT. It yields the protein CAISESGGGTSPSQHF.

Turning to this clonotype: This may come from a read error, since a much larger clone is one base off. The chain couples TRBV11-2 to TRBJ2-1; 8 bases are shared with TRBD2. Trimming took 9 bases from V and 1 from J; bases not matched to a gene: 11. Germline V gene sequence: CDR1 SGHAT, CDR2 FQNNGV. The CDR3 spans 16 residues. The CDR3 coding sequence is TGTGCCAGGAGCCCTCGAGCTAGCGGGTCCTACAATGAGCAGTTCTTC. This codes for CARSPRASGSYNEQFF.

This clonotype occurred many times. This chain links TRBV11-2 with TRBJ1-2; D is ambiguous. The germline gives CDR1 SGHAT, CDR2 FQNNGV. The length of the CDR3 is 15 residues. Trimming removed 3 bases from V and 2 bases from J, with 13 bases in between. CDR3: CASSLGGYTNYGYTF. CDR3 nucleotides: TGTGCCAGCAGCTTGGGAGGATATACCAACTATGGCTACACCTTC.

This clonotype was detected ten times or more. The chain recombines TRBV29-1 with TRBJ2-3; D might be TRBD1 (6 bases). This CDR3 is built from 11 residues. Germline V lookup: CDR1 SQVTM, CDR2 ANQGSEA. Deletions cut 6 bases from V and 5 bases from J, with 9 bases between. The CDR3 spells CSVRGLDTQYF. CDR3 bases: TGCAGCGTGAGGGGGTTAGATACGCAGTATTTT.

The gene calls are TRBV6-1 and TRBJ2-1, with 11 bases lining up with TRBD2. V was pared by 7 bases and J by 1 base, with 6 bases of the junction left unmatched. This CDR3 region has 16 residues. Looked up from germline, CDR1 is MNHNS and CDR2 is SASEGT. The CDR3 DNA follows: TGTGCCAGCAAGCTTAGCGGGAGGGGATCCTACAATGAGCAGTTCTTC. Translation: CASKLSGRGSYNEQFF.

This clonotype has only a few counts. CDR3 coding DNA: TGTGCCAGCAGTTTTATTGGAGAGACCCAGTACTTC. It yields the protein CASSFIGETQYF. V usage is TRBV12-3 or TRBV12-4 and J usage is TRBJ2-5; no clear D. The V end was cut by 3 bases, the J end by 4 bases, with 6 bases between. The length of the CDR3 is 12 residues.

The chain joins TRBV29-1 to TRBJ1-4, with D possibly TRBD1 on 5 matching bases. Per germline, CDR1 SQVTM and CDR2 ANQGSEA. V lost 7 bases, J lost 0 bases, and 6 bases lay in between. This CDR3 is 12 amino acids long. The CDR3 region is CSARATNEKLFF. DNA of the CDR3: TGCAGCGCCAGGGCAACTAATGAAAAACTGTTTTTT. Full variable domain (missing parts from reference TRBV29-1 and TRBJ1-4): SAVISQKPSRDICQRGTSLTIQCQVDSQVTMMFWYRQQPGQSLTLIATANQGSEATYESGFVIDKFPISRPNLTFSTLTVSNMSPEDSSIYLCSARATNEKLFFGSGTQLSVL.

Written as DNA, the CDR3 is TGTGCCAGCAGTTCCACTAGCTTGGGCACCGGGGAGCTGTTTTTT. Its protein is CASSSTSLGTGELFF. J is TRBJ2-2 and V is TRBV6-1, with D possibly matching TRBD2 (6 bases). This CDR3 is 15 amino acids long. V dropped 5 bases and J dropped 4 bases, with 14 bases sitting between them. CDR1 is MNHNS, CDR2 SASEGT, per germline.

The chain links TRBV2 to TRBJ2-2; 10 bases are a match to TRBD1. V shed 7 bases, J shed 5 bases, and the junction held 7 bases outside the gene matches. The CDR3 runs to 15 residues. Germline CDR1 SNHLY, CDR2 FYNNEI. The CDR3 sequence is CASIRDRGNTGELFF. The CDR3 bases are TGTGCCAGCATCAGGGACAGGGGAAATACCGGGGAGCTGTTTTTT.

Of note for this clonotype: A single base separates this from a much larger clone, so it may be a read error. The genes are TRBV14 and TRBJ1-6, with D tentatively TRBD1 (5 bases). The ends were cut back, 2 bases at V and 14 bases at J, with 16 bases in the middle. The germline gives CDR1 SGHDN, CDR2 FVKESK. The CDR3 contains 14 residues. The CDR3 coding sequence is TGTGCCAGCAGCCAATCAGAGGGGATATCGACCCTCCACTTT. Amino acids: CASSQSEGISTLHF.

Remarks on this clonotype: This may be a read error, as it is one base from a much larger clone. The chain joins TRBV29-1 to TRBJ2-6; 8 bases align to TRBD1. CDR1 SQVTM and CDR2 ANQGSEA come from the germline V gene. Losses at the gene ends were 6 bases for V and 0 bases for J; bases not matched to a gene: 7. The CDR3 contains 16 residues. The CDR3 DNA reads as TGCAGCGTGTCACAGGGGGTGTCCTCTGGGGCCAACGTCCTGACTTTC. Its translation is CSVSQGVSSGANVLTF.

This rearrangement joins TRBV11-3 to TRBJ2-3, with 8 bases identical to TRBD2. The CDR3 is made up of 13 amino acids. From germline, CDR1 is SGHNT and CDR2 YENEEA. The V and J ends lost 8 bases and 4 bases, in that order; junction bases with no gene match: 5. The CDR3 loop is CASGLGGADTQYF. DNA of the CDR3: TGTGCCAGCGGCCTCGGGGGGGCAGATACGCAGTATTTT.